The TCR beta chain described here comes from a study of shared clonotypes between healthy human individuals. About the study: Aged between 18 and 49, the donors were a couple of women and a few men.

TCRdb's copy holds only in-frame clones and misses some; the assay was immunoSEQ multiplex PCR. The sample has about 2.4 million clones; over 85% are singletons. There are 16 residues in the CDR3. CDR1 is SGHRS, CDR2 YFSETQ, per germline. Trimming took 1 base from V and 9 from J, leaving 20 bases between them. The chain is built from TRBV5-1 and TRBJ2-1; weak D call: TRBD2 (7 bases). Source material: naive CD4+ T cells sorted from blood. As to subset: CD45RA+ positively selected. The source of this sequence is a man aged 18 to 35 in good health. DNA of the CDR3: TGCGCCAGCAGCTTGAAAGCGGGGAGTATACAGGGTGAGCAGTTCTTC. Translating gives CASSLKAGSIQGEQFF.